The clone carrying this T cell receptor (beta chain) was seen at least ten times. V was clipped by 2 bases and J by 2 bases; unmatched bases: 5. CDR1 and CDR2 (germline): KGHDR, SFDVKD. This CDR3 comprises 17 residues. These data are taken from a study of T cells after yellow fever vaccination. TCRdb reanalysed the 5' RACE reads using MiXCR and keeps one entry per CDR3 protein. The table records 450,000 to 600,000 distinct CDR3 sequences, approximately 12% of them present only once. The source of this sequence is a man under 40 who received the YFV17D yellow fever vaccine. Sequenced material: PBMCs, taken on the day of the yellow fever booster vaccination. J is TRBJ2-3 and V is TRBV24-1; TRBD2 matches at 11 bases. The CDR3 sequence: CATSDSPSGRPTDTQYF. CDR3 DNA sequence: TGTGCCACCAGTGATTCTCCTAGCGGGAGGCCCACAGATACGCAGTATTTT.